These 7 T cell receptor beta chains came from one sample sequenced in a study of blood T cell repertoires in COVID-19. The data were produced by immunoSEQ multiplex PCR, yet TCRdb's version contains in-frame clones alone and is incomplete. The repertoire includes approximately 380,000 clones, roughly 92% of them detected once, and about 0.9% sits in the top ten. Sequencing input: PBMCs or T cells enriched from blood (not recorded which). The receptors here all came from a woman aged 40 to 50 who had been exposed to COVID-19.

This chain connects TRBV2 to TRBJ2-7, with a possible D match to TRBD1 (6 bases). CDR1 SNHLY and CDR2 FYNNEI come from the germline V gene. This CDR3 is built from 15 residues. V was clipped by 6 bases and J by 6 bases, with 21 bases between them. CDR3 loop: CASRSGTSSGFEQYF. CDR3 nucleotides: TGTGCCAGCAGATCCGGGACATCGTCTGGTTTCGAGCAGTACTTC.

The V call is TRBV24-1, the J call TRBJ1-2; D might be TRBD1 (6 bases). V was clipped by 1 base and J by 7 bases, with 15 bases between them. Per germline, CDR1 KGHDR and CDR2 SFDVKD. The CDR3 totals 15 residues. The CDR3 is CATSDLQGSRSGYTF. The CDR3 DNA is TGTGCCACCAGTGATTTACAGGGCTCAAGAAGTGGCTACACCTTC.

This chain links TRBV29-1 with TRBJ1-2; possibly TRBD1 for D (6 bases). The CDR3 consists of 14 residues. Trimming removed 6 bases from V and 4 bases from J, with 18 bases in between. CDR1 is SQVTM and CDR2 is ANQGSEA in the germline V gene. The CDR3 loop reads CSVPTGDTFYGYTF. In DNA form, the CDR3 reads TGCAGCGTACCGACAGGAGATACTTTCTATGGCTACACCTTC. Full variable domain (remainder filled in from reference TRBV29-1 and TRBJ1-2): SAVISQKPSRDICQRGTSLTIQCQVDSQVTMMFWYRQQPGQSLTLIATANQGSEATYESGFVIDKFPISRPNLTFSTLTVSNMSPEDSSIYLCSVPTGDTFYGYTFGSGTRLTVV.

V gene TRBV10-2 combines with J gene TRBJ1-5, with D hard to call. The V gene's germline CDR1 is WSHSY and CDR2 SAAADI. This CDR3 has 13 residues. V dropped 5 bases and J dropped 5 bases, with 10 bases sitting between them. CDR3 bases: TGCGCCAGCAGTTCGGGTTCGGATCAGCCCCAGCATTTT. This sequence encodes CASSSGSDQPQHF.

J is TRBJ2-1 and V is TRBV7-9, with TRBD2 identical over 11 bases. Germline trimming cut 7 bases from V and 5 bases from J; bases unmatched to any gene: 7. CDR1 and CDR2 from the germline V gene are SEHNR and FQNEAQ (reference sequence). CDR3 length: 15 residues. The CDR3 here is CASIVAGGINNEQFF. CDR3 coding DNA: TGTGCCAGCATCGTAGCGGGGGGGATCAACAATGAGCAGTTCTTC.

The chain couples TRBV11-2 to TRBJ2-7; perhaps TRBD2 as D (5 bases). Germline loops: CDR1 SGHAT, CDR2 FQNNGV. This CDR3 has 15 residues. Trimming stripped 5 bases from V and 0 bases from J, with 14 bases between. CDR3 sequence reads: CASSPVERSSYEQYF. The CDR3 DNA reads TGTGCCAGCAGCCCCGTGGAGCGGAGCTCCTACGAGCAGTACTTC.

J is TRBJ2-6 and V is TRBV7-3; TRBD1 matches 8 bases. CDR1 and CDR2 (germline): SGHTA, FQGTGA. The CDR3 consists of 18 residues. V lost 5 bases, J lost 1 base, and 10 bases stayed unmatched. The CDR3 loop reads CASSRGTDRGSGANVLTF. CDR3 DNA: TGTGCCAGCAGCCGAGGGACTGACAGGGGATCTGGGGCCAACGTCCTGACTTTC.